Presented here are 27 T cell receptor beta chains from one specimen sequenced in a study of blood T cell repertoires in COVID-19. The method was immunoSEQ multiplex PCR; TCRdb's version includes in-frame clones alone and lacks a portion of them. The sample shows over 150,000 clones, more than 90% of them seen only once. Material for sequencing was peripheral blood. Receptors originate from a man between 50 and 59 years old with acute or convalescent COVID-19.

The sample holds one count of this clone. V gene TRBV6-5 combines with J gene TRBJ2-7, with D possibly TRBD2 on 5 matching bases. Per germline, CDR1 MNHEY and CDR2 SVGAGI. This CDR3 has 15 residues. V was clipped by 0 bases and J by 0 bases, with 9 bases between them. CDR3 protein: CASSYSAGGSYEQYF. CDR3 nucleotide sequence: TGTGCCAGCAGTTACTCAGCAGGAGGCTCCTACGAGCAGTACTTC.

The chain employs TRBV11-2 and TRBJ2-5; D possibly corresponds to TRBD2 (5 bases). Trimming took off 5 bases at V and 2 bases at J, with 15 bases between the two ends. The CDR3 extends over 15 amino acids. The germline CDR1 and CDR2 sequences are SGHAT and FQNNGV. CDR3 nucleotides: TGTGCCAGCAGCCCCACCGCGGGTTCGCAAGAGACCCAGTACTTC. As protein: CASSPTAGSQETQYF. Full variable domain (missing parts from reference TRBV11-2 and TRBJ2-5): EAGVAQSPRYKIIEKRQSVAFWCNPISGHATLYWYQQILGQGPKLLIQFQNNGVVDDSQLPKDRFSAERLKGVDSTLKIQPAKLEDSAVYLCASSPTAGSQETQYFGPGTRLLVL.

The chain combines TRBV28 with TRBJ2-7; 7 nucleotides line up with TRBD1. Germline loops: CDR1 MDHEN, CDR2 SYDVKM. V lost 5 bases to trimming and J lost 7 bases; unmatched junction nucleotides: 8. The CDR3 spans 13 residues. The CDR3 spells CASSGTGVLEQYV. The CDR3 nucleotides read TGTGCCAGCAGTGGCACAGGGGTTTTGGAGCAGTACGTC.

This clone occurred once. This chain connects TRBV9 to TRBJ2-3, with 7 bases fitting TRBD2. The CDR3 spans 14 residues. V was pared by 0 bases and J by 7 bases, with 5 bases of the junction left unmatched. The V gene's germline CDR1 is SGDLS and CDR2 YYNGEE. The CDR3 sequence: CASSVAQRGNTQYF. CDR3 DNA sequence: TGTGCCAGCAGCGTAGCCCAGCGGGGAAATACGCAGTATTTT.

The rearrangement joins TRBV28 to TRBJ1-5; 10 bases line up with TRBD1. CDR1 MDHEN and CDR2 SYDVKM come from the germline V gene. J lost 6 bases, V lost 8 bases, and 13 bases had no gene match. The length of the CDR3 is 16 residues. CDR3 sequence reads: CASSSTGTGVGQPQHF. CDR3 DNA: TGTGCCAGCTCTTCCACCGGGACAGGGGTTGGTCAGCCCCAGCATTTT.

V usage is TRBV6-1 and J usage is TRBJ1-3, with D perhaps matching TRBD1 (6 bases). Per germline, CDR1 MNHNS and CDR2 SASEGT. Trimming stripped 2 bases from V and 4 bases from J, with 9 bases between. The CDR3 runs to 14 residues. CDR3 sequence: CASSEQGPGNTIYF. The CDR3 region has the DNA TGTGCCAGCAGTGAACAGGGGCCCGGAAACACCATATATTTT.

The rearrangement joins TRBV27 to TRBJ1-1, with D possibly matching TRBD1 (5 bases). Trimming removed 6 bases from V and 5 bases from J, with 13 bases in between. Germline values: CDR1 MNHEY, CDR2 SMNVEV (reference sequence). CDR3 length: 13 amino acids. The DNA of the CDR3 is TGTGCCAGCAGGGGGCTCACGCGGACTGAAGCTTTCTTT. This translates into CASRGLTRTEAFF.

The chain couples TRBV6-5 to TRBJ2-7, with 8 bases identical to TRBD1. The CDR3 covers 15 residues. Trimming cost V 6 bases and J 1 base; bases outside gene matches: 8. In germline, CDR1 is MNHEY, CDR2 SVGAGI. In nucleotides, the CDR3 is TGTGCCAGCAGCCGCTTAACAGGGGGATCCTACGAGCAGTACTTC. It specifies CASSRLTGGSYEQYF.

The CDR3 protein is CASSSRTGVGGTQYF. CDR3 nucleotides: TGTGCCAGTAGTTCCCGGACAGGGGTAGGGGGTACGCAGTATTTT. V and J are TRBV19 and TRBJ2-3; 9 bases fit TRBD1. From germline, CDR1 is LNHDA and CDR2 SQIVND (reference sequence). This CDR3 has 15 residues. V was clipped by 5 bases and J by 8 bases; unmatched bases: 11.

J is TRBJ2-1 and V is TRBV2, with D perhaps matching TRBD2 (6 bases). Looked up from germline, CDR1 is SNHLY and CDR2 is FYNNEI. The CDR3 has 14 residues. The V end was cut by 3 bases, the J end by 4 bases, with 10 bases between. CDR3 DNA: TGTGCCAGCAGTGATTCGGGAGTGTACAATGAGCAGTTCTTC. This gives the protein CASSDSGVYNEQFF.

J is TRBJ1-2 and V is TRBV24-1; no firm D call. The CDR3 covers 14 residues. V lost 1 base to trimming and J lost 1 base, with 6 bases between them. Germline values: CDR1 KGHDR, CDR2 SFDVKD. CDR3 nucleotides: TGTGCCACCAGTGATTTTCCAGATAACTATGGCTACACCTTC. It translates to CATSDFPDNYGYTF.

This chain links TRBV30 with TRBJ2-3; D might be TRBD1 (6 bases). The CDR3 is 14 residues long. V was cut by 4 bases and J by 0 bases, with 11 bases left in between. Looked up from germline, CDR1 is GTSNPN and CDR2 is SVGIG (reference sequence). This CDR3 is CAWKWGPSTDTQYF. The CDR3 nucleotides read TGTGCCTGGAAGTGGGGGCCCAGCACAGATACGCAGTATTTT.

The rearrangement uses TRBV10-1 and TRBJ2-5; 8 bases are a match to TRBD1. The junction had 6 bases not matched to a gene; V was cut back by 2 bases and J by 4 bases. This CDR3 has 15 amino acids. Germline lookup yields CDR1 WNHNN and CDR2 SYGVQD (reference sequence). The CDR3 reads CASSEQQGGGETQYF. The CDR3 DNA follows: TGCGCCAGCAGTGAGCAACAGGGGGGAGGAGAGACCCAGTACTTC.

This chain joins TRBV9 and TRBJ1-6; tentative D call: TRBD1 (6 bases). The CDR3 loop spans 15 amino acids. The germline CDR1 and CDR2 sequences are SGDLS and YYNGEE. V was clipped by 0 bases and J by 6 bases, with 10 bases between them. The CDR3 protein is CASSVGTVFNSPLHF. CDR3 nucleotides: TGTGCCAGCAGCGTAGGGACAGTCTTTAATTCACCCCTCCACTTT.

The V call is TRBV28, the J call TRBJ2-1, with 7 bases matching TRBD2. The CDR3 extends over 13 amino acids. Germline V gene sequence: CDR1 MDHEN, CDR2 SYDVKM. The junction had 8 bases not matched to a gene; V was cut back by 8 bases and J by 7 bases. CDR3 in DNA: TGTGCCAGCTCACGCGGGGGAGAAAATGAGCAGTTCTTC. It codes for CASSRGGENEQFF.

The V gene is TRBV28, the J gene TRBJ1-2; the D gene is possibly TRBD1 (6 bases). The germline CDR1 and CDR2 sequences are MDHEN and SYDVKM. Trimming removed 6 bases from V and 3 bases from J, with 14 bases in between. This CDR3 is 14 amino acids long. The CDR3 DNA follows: TGTGCCAGCAGCCCCTCGACAGGTCACTATGGCTACACCTTC. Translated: CASSPSTGHYGYTF.

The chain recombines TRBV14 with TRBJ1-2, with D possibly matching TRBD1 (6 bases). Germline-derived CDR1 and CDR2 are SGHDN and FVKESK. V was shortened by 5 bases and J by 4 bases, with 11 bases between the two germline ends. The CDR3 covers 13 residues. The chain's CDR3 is CASSFARGYGYTF. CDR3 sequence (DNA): TGTGCCAGCAGCTTCGCCAGGGGCTATGGCTACACCTTC.

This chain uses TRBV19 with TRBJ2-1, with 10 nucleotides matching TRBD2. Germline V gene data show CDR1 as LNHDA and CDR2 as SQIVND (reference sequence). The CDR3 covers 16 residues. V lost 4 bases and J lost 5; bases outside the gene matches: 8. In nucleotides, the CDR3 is TGTGCCAGTAGTACCCGTACTAGCGGGGCTCACAATGAGCAGTTCTTC. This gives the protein CASSTRTSGAHNEQFF.

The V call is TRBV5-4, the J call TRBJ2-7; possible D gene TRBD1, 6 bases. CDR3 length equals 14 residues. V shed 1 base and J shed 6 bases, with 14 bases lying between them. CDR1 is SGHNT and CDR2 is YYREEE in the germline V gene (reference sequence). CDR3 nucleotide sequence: TGTGCCAGCAGCTTGTTGGGGGCCGGGACCGAGCAGTACTTC. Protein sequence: CASSLLGAGTEQYF. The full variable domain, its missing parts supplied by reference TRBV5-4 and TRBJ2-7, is ETGVTQSPTHLIKTRGQQVTLRCSSQSGHNTVSWYQQALGQGPQFIFQYYREEENGRGNFPPRFSGLQFPNYSSELNVNALELDDSALYLCASSLLGAGTEQYFGPGTRLTVT.

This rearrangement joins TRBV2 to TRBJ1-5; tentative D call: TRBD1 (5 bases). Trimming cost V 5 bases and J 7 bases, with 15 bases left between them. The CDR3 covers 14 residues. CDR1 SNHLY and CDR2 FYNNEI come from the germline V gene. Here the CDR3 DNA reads TGTGCCAGCAGTCCGGGACTGGGGAACCAGCCCCAGCATTTT. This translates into CASSPGLGNQPQHF.

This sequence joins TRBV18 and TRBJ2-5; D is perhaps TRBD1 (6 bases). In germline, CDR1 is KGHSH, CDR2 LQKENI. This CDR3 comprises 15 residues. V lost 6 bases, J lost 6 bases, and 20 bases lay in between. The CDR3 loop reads CASSATGMGRKTQYF. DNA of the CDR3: TGTGCCAGCTCTGCTACAGGGATGGGCCGGAAGACCCAGTACTTC.

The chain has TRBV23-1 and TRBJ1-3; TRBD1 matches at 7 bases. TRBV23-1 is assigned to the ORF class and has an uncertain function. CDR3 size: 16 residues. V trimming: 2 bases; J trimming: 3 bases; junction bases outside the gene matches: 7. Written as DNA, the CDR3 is TGCGCCAGCAGTCAAGGACAGGTGACGGATGGAAACACCATATATTTT. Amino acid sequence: CASSQGQVTDGNTIYF.

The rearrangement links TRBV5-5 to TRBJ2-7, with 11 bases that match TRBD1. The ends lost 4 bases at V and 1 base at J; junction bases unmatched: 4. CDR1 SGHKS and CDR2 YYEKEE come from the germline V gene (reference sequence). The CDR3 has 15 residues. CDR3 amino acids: CASSPGQGGSYEQYV. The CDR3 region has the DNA TGTGCCAGCAGCCCGGGACAGGGGGGTTCCTACGAGCAGTACGTC.

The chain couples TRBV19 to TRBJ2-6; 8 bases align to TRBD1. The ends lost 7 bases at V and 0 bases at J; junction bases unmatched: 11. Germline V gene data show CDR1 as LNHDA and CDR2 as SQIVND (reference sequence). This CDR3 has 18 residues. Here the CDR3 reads CASNPGTGEHSGANVLTF. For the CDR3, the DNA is TGTGCCAGTAACCCCGGGACAGGCGAACACTCTGGGGCCAACGTCCTGACTTTC.

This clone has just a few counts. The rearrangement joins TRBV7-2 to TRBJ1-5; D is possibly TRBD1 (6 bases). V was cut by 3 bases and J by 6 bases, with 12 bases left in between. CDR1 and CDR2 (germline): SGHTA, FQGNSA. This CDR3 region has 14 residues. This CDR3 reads CASSFDRSRQPQHF. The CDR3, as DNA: TGTGCCAGCAGCTTTGACAGGTCACGTCAGCCCCAGCATTTT.

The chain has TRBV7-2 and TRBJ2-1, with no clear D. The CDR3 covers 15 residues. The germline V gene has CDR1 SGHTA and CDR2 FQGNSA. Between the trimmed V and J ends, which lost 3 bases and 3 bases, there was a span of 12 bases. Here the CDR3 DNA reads TGTGCCAGCAGCTTGGGCCACCCAGACTACAATGAGCAGTTCTTC. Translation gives CASSLGHPDYNEQFF.

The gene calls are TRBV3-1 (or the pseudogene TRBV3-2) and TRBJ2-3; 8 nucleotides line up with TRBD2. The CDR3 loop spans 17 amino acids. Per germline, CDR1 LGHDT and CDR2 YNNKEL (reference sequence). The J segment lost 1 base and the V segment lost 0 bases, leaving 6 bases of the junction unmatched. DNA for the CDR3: TGTGCCAGCAGCCAAGATGGAAGGCGGGGGGGCACAGATACGCAGTATTTT. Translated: CASSQDGRRGGTDTQYF.